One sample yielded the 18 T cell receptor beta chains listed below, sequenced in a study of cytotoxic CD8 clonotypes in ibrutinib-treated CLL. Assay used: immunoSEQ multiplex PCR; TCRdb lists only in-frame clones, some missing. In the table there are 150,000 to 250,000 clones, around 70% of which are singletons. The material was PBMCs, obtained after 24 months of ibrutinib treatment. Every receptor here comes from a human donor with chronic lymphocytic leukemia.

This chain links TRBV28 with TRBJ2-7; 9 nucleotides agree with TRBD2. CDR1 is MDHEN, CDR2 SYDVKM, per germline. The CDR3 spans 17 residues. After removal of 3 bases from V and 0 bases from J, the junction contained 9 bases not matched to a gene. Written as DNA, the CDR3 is TGTGCCAGCAGTTTGGGACTAGCAGAGAGGAGCTCCTACGAGCAGTACTTC. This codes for CASSLGLAERSSYEQYF.

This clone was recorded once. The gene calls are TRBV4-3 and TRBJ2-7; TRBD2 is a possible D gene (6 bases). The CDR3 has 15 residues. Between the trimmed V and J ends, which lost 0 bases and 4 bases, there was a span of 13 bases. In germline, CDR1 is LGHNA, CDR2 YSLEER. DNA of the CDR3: TGCGCCAGCAGCCAAGAAAGGCGGGATAGATACGAGCAGTACTTC. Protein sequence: CASSQERRDRYEQYF.

CDR3 sequence: CASSLSRDQPQHF. The CDR3 DNA reads TGTGCCAGCAGTTTAAGTCGGGATCAGCCCCAGCATTTT. The chain carries TRBV28 and TRBJ1-5; D gene uncertain. Germline V gene lookup returns CDR1 MDHEN and CDR2 SYDVKM. The CDR3 is 13 residues long. V lost 2 bases and J lost 5, with 7 bases in between.

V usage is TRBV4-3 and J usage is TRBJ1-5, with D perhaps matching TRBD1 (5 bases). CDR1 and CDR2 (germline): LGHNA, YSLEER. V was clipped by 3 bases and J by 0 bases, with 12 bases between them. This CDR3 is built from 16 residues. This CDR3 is CASSQGTLGSNQPQHF. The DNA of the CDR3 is TGCGCCAGCAGCCAGGGGACGTTAGGTAGCAATCAGCCCCAGCATTTT.

The CDR3 loop is CASSQDRSSGTYNEQFF. As DNA, the CDR3 is TGCGCCAGCAGCCAAGATCGATCCAGCGGGACCTACAATGAGCAGTTCTTC. J is TRBJ2-1 and V is TRBV4-3; TRBD2 agrees at 7 bases. J was trimmed by 2 bases and V by 0 bases; bases with no gene match: 7. Per germline, CDR1 LGHNA and CDR2 YSLEER. CDR3 length equals 17 residues.

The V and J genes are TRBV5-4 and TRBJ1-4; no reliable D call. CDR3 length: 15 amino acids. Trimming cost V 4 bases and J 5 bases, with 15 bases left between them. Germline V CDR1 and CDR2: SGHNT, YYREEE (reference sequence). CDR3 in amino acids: CASSRSVGKNEKLFF. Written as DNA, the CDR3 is TGTGCCAGCAGCCGCTCCGTGGGGAAAAATGAAAAACTGTTTTTT.

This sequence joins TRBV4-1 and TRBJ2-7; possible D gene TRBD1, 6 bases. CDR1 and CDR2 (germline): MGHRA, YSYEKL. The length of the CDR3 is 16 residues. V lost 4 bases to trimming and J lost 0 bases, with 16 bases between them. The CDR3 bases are TGCGCCAGCAGCCCGCGAACAGGGTCTAGCTCCTACGAGCAGTACTTC. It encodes CASSPRTGSSSYEQYF.

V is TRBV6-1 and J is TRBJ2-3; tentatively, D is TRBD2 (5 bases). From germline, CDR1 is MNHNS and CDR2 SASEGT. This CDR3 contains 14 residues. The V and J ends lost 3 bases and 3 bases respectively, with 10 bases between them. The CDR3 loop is CASSDWRPTDTQYF. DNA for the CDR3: TGTGCCAGCAGTGACTGGAGGCCGACAGATACGCAGTATTTT.

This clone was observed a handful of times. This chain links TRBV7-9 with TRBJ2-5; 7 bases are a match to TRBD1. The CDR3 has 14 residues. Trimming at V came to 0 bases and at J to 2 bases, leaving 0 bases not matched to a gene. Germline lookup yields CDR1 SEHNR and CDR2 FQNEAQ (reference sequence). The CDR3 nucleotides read TGTGCCAGCAGCTTAGCCAGGGGGCAAGAGACCCAGTACTTC. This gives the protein CASSLARGQETQYF.

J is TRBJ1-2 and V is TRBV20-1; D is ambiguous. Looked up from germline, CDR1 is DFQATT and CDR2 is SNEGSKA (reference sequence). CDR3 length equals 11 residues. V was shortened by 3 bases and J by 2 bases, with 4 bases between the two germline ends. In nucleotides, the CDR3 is TGCAGTGCTAGTGCGAACTATGGCTACACCTTC. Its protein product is CSASANYGYTF.

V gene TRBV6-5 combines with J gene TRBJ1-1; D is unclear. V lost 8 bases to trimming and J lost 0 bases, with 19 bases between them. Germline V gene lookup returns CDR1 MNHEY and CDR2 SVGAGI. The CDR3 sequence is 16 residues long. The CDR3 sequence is CASRLGGALMNTEAFF. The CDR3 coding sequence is TGTGCCAGCCGTTTAGGCGGAGCGCTAATGAACACTGAAGCTTTCTTT.

CDR3 sequence (DNA): TGTGCCAGCAGCTCAACTAGCTACCGAGGCGAGCAGTACTTC. Translated, it gives CASSSTSYRGEQYF. The V gene is TRBV13, the J gene TRBJ2-7; TRBD2 might be the D (6 bases). Trimming cost V 4 bases and J 6 bases, with 16 bases left between them. The CDR3 has 14 amino acids. Germline V gives CDR1 PRHDT, CDR2 FYEKMQ (reference sequence).

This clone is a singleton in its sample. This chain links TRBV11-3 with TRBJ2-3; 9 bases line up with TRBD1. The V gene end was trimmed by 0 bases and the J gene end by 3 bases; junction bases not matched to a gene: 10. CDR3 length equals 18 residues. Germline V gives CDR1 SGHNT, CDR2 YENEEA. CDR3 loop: CASSLDTTGGRGTDTQYF. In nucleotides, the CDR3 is TGTGCCAGCAGCTTAGACACTACAGGGGGCAGGGGAACAGATACGCAGTATTTT.

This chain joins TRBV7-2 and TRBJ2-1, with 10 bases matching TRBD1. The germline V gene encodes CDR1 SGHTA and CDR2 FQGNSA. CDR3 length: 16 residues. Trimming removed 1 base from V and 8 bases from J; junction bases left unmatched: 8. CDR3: CASSLGTGTGVDEQFF. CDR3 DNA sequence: TGTGCCAGCAGCTTAGGTACTGGGACAGGGGTCGATGAGCAGTTCTTC.

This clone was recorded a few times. CDR3 sequence reads: CASSQKWLGEQFF. CDR3 DNA sequence: TGCGCCAGCAGCCAAAAATGGTTAGGTGAGCAGTTCTTC. The J gene is TRBJ2-1, the V gene TRBV4-3; D call uncertain. CDR3 size: 13 residues. Per germline, CDR1 LGHNA and CDR2 YSLEER. Between the trimmed V and J ends, which lost 2 bases and 9 bases, there was a span of 11 bases.

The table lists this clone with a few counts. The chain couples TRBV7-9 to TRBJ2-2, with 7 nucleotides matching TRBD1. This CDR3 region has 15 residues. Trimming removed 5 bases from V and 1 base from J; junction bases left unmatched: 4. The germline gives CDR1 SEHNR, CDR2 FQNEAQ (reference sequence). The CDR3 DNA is TGTGCCAGCAGCCAAACAGGGGTGAACACCGGGGAGCTGTTTTTT. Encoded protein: CASSQTGVNTGELFF. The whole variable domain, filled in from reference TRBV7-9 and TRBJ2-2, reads DTGVSQNPRHKITKRGQNVTFRCDPISEHNRLYWYRQTLGQGPEFLTYFQNEAQLEKSRLLSDRFSAERPKGSFSTLEIQRTEQGDSAMYLCASSQTGVNTGELFFGEGSRLTVL.

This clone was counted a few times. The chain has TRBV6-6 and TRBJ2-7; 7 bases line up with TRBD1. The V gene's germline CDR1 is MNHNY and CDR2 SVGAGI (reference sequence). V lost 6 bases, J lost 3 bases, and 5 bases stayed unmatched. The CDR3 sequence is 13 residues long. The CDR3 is CASRTRQGYEQYF. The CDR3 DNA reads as TGTGCCAGCAGAACCCGACAGGGCTACGAGCAGTACTTC.

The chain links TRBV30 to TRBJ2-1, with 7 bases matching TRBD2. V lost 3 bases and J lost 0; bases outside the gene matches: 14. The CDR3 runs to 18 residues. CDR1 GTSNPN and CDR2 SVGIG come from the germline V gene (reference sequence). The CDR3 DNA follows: TGTGCCTGGAGCCCTCCGGGACTAACTATGAGCTCCTACAATGAGCAGTTCTTC. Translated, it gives CAWSPPGLTMSSYNEQFF. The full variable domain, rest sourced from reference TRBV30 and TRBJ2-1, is SQTIHQWPATLVQPVGSPLSLECTVEGTSNPNLYWYRQAAGRGLQLLFYSVGIGQISSEVPQNLSASRPQDRQFILSSKKLLLSDSGFYLCAWSPPGLTMSSYNEQFFGPGTRLTVL.